These 17 T cell receptor beta chains originate from one sample sequenced in a study of control samples from healthy donors and cancer patients. TCRdb's copy holds only in-frame clones and misses some; the assay was immunoSEQ multiplex PCR. The sample holds about 100,000 clones, around nine tenths seen once. Sequenced input: blood. The receptors stem from a man aged 25-45 years in good health.

The chain joins TRBV12-3 or TRBV12-4 to TRBJ1-5; D unresolved. V gave up 5 bases and J gave up 7 bases, with 9 bases separating them. The CDR3 runs to 12 residues. The CDR3 is CASSAAGQPQHF. CDR3 nucleotide sequence: TGTGCCAGCAGTGCCGCCGGGCAGCCCCAGCATTTT.

The gene calls are TRBV11-2 and TRBJ2-7; TRBD1 might be the D (6 bases). Germline-derived CDR1 and CDR2 are SGHAT and FQNNGV. CDR3 size: 13 residues. V gave up 6 bases and J gave up 2 bases, with 11 bases separating them. CDR3 loop: CASRVQGAYEQYF. The CDR3 DNA is TGTGCCAGCAGGGTACAGGGCGCCTACGAGCAGTACTTC.

The chain joins TRBV27 to TRBJ1-2; a weak D match, TRBD1 (5 bases). CDR3 length: 13 amino acids. Germline CDR1 and CDR2: MNHEY and SMNVEV (reference sequence). Trimming removed 7 bases at V and 14 bases at J, with 23 bases between. The CDR3 DNA is TGTGCCAGCACTTATCTCGGGCGGCCAGGGCTGACCTTC. It translates to CASTYLGRPGLTF.

The chain links TRBV7-3 to TRBJ2-4, with D maybe TRBD2 (6 bases). The CDR3 contains 15 residues. V shed 5 bases and J shed 3 bases, with 14 bases lying between them. Germline CDR1 is SGHTA and CDR2 is FQGTGA. This CDR3 reads CASSIERGGKNIQYF. The CDR3 DNA follows: TGTGCCAGCAGCATCGAAAGGGGAGGCAAAAACATTCAGTACTTC.

The CDR3 nucleotides read TGTGCCAGCAGCATGACAAACCCATGGAGCACAGATACGCAGTATTTT. Translation gives CASSMTNPWSTDTQYF. V usage is TRBV6-6 and J usage is TRBJ2-3; D remains ambiguous. Per germline, CDR1 MNHNY and CDR2 SVGAGI (reference sequence). The V gene lost 6 bases and the J gene lost 0 bases, with 16 bases spanning the gap. There are 16 residues in the CDR3.

V usage is TRBV5-1 and J usage is TRBJ2-1; maybe TRBD1 (7 bases). CDR3 length: 14 amino acids. Germline V gene data show CDR1 as SGHRS and CDR2 as YFSETQ. V was shortened by 5 bases and J by 4 bases, with 13 bases between the two germline ends. CDR3 residues: CASRIGGQYNEQFF. The DNA of the CDR3 is TGCGCCAGCAGGATCGGGGGACAGTACAATGAGCAGTTCTTC. The whole variable domain, filled in from reference TRBV5-1 and TRBJ2-1, reads KAGVTQTPRYLIKTRGQQVTLSCSPISGHRSVSWYQQTPGQGLQFLFEYFSETQRNKGNFPGRFSGRQFSNSRSEMNVSTLELGDSALYLCASRIGGQYNEQFFGPGTRLTVL.

The DNA of the CDR3 is TGTGCCAGCAGCTTAGAGGGGCAGGGGACTTTCTTT. Protein: CASSLEGQGTFF. J is TRBJ1-1 and V is TRBV11-2; maybe TRBD1 (6 bases). The germline V and J ends were trimmed by 0 bases and 12 bases, with 11 bases remaining between them. Looked up from germline, CDR1 is SGHAT and CDR2 is FQNNGV. This CDR3 comprises 12 residues.

This clone came up once. The gene calls are TRBV5-1 and TRBJ1-5; weak D call: TRBD1 (5 bases). Trimming pared 5 bases from V and 6 bases from J, leaving 15 bases between. The CDR3 runs 14 residues. Germline lookup yields CDR1 SGHRS and CDR2 YFSETQ. Here the CDR3 DNA reads TGCGCCAGCAGGGGTGACGACAGAAGTCAGCCCCAGCATTTT. Amino acids: CASRGDDRSQPQHF.

The genes are TRBV2 and TRBJ2-1; the match to TRBD2 covers 10 bases. The ends lost 11 bases at V and 6 bases at J; junction bases unmatched: 10. The CDR3 loop spans 14 amino acids. The germline gives CDR1 SNHLY, CDR2 FYNNEI. CDR3 residues: CAEGTSGDGNEQFF. The CDR3, as DNA: TGTGCCGAGGGAACTAGCGGGGATGGCAATGAGCAGTTCTTC.

Only one count was recorded for this clone. The chain joins TRBV5-1 to TRBJ2-3; 9 bases line up with TRBD2. The germline gives CDR1 SGHRS, CDR2 YFSETQ. CDR3 length equals 17 residues. Trimming cost V 0 bases and J 6 bases; bases outside gene matches: 11. The CDR3 loop is CASSLAPSGVTGDTQYF. CDR3 in DNA: TGCGCCAGCAGCTTGGCCCCTAGCGGGGTCACGGGGGATACGCAGTATTTT. The entire variable domain, with the rest obtained from reference TRBV5-1 and TRBJ2-3, is as follows: KAGVTQTPRYLIKTRGQQVTLSCSPISGHRSVSWYQQTPGQGLQFLFEYFSETQRNKGNFPGRFSGRQFSNSRSEMNVSTLELGDSALYLCASSLAPSGVTGDTQYFGPGTRLTVL.

This chain connects TRBV11-2 to TRBJ2-7; 7 nucleotides agree with TRBD1. V was clipped by 5 bases and J by 2 bases; unmatched bases: 9. Per the germline V gene, CDR1 is SGHAT and CDR2 is FQNNGV. This CDR3 has 15 residues. The CDR3 here is CASSPTGVGTYEQYF. The CDR3 coding sequence is TGTGCCAGCAGCCCTACAGGGGTTGGGACCTACGAGCAGTACTTC.

The gene calls are TRBV5-4 and TRBJ2-5; D call uncertain. The CDR3 is 13 residues long. The germline V gene encodes CDR1 SGHNT and CDR2 YYREEE (reference sequence). V was clipped by 6 bases and J by 6 bases, with 15 bases between them. For the CDR3, the DNA is TGTGCCAGCACCACCCGTCCCAGTCAGACCCAGTACTTC. Translating it yields CASTTRPSQTQYF.

The J gene is TRBJ1-2, the V gene TRBV6-4; maybe TRBD1 (6 bases). The CDR3 is 15 residues long. V was cut by 10 bases and J by 1 base, with 19 bases left in between. Germline-derived CDR1 and CDR2 are MRHNA and SNTAGT. Here the CDR3 reads CAKLDSDPYNYGYTF. The CDR3, as DNA: TGTGCCAAACTGGACAGTGATCCCTATAACTATGGCTACACCTTC.

This clone was picked up one time. V gene TRBV5-5 combines with J gene TRBJ2-3; D ambiguous. Germline lookup yields CDR1 SGHKS and CDR2 YYEKEE (reference sequence). The CDR3 runs to 12 residues. Trimming pared 2 bases from V and 6 bases from J, leaving 7 bases between. CDR3: CASSLIGDTQYF. CDR3 coding DNA: TGTGCCAGCAGCTTAATAGGGGATACGCAGTATTTT.

The chain uses TRBV7-8 and TRBJ2-1, with D hard to call. Trimming removed 6 bases at V and 9 bases at J, with 18 bases between. This CDR3 comprises 14 residues. Per the germline V gene, CDR1 is SGHVS and CDR2 is FQNEAQ. In DNA, the CDR3 is TGTGCCAGCAGTCATAACCCGACCGATAGTGAGCAGTTCTTC. Amino acids: CASSHNPTDSEQFF.

The chain is built from TRBV10-2 and TRBJ1-2; 8 bases align to TRBD1. With V trimmed by 0 bases and J by 4 bases, 1 base remained unmatched. The V gene's germline CDR1 is WSHSY and CDR2 SAAADI. This CDR3 contains 14 residues. The CDR3 is CASSESDRGYGYTF. The CDR3 region has the DNA TGCGCCAGCAGTGAGTCAGACAGGGGCTATGGCTACACCTTC.

The chain employs TRBV6-2 or TRBV6-3 and TRBJ1-1; TRBD1 aligns across 8 bases. Germline V gives CDR1 MNHEY, CDR2 SVGEGT. The V gene end was trimmed by 6 bases and the J gene end by 3 bases; junction bases not matched to a gene: 12. The CDR3 totals 16 residues. CDR3 DNA: TGTGCCAGCAGCCCTTCGTACAGGGGGTTGGACACTGAAGCTTTCTTT. The encoded protein is CASSPSYRGLDTEAFF.